This T cell receptor (beta chain) was captured by sequencing in a study of identical twins. TCRdb processed the 5' RACE reads anew with MiXCR; each CDR3 protein has one entry. The table shows some 900,000 distinct CDR3 sequences, with around an eighth occurring only once. There were only healthy Caucasians among the donors. Only a few counts were recorded for this clonotype. Its specificity is unknown. Points from the study as a whole: Cord blood beta clonotypes present at high abundance carried fewer insertions; no such pattern appeared in memory repertoires. Analyses based on zero insertions could be partly confounded by invariant MAIT and iNKT cells.

The sample also formed part of further work on yellow fever vaccine responses in identical twins. In that study: Reportedly, the response of twins' T cells to the vaccine seemed partly convergent, partly personalized.

The TCR was taken from a young woman in good health. Input material: PBMCs.

The CDR3 DNA follows: TGCAGTGCTAGATGGGGAGGGGGCTACGAGCAGTACGTC. Translating gives CSARWGGGYEQYV. The rearrangement uses TRBV20-1 and TRBJ2-7; tentative D call: TRBD2 (7 bases). The V end was cut by 2 bases, the J end by 3 bases, with 11 bases between. From germline, CDR1 is DFQATT and CDR2 SNEGSKA (reference sequence). The CDR3 length is 13 residues.